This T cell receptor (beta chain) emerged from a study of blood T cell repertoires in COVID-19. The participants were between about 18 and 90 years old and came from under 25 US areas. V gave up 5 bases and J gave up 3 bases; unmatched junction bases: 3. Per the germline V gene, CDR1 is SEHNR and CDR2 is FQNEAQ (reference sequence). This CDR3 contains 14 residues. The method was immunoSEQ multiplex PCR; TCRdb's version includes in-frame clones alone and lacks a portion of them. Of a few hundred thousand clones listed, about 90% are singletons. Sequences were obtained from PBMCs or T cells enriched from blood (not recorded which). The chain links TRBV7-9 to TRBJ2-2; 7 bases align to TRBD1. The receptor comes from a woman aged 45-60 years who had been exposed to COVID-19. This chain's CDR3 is CASSRTGDTGELFF. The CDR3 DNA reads TGTGCCAGCAGCCGAACAGGGGACACCGGGGAGCTGTTTTTT.